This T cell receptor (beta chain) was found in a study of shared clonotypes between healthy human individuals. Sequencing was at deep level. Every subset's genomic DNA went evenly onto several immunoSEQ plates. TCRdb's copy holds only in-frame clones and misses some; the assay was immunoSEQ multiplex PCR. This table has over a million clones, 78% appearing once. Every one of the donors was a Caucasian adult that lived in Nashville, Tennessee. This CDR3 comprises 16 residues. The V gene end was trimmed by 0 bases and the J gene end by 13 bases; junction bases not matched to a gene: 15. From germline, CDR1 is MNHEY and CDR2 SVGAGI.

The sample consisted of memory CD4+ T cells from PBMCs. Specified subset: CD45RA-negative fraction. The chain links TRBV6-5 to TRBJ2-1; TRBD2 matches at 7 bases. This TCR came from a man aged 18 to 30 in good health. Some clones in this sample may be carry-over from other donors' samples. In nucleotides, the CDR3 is TGTGCCAGCAGTTACTCCTCCCTGGCCAGCGGGATCGAACAGTTCTTC. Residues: CASSYSSLASGIEQFF.